This T cell receptor (beta chain) was sequenced in a study of T cells in narcolepsy listed by TCRdb under 2018. A note on the overall study: Patients with narcolepsy type 1 or type 2 (NT1, NT2) were enrolled in the study together with healthy control donors. Autoreactive T cells targeting hypocretin neuron self-antigens (hypocretin, TRIB2) were sought in narcolepsy patients, and TCR Vbeta sequencing was used to track clonotypes in blood and CSF.

CDR1 and CDR2, looked up from the germline V gene, are SGHTA and FQGNSA. Measured from the cysteine to the phenylalanine, the CDR3 is 13 residues long. Solely the CDR3 DNA is kept, with 39 bases framed from the first base. V drops 5 bases and J drops 2 bases, leaving 6 bases in between. Worth noting for this clone: Its antigen remains undetermined. One base away there is no much larger clone; base qualities are not given.

The library relied on the immunoSEQ multiplex PCR assay. TCRdb provides this immuneACCESS table in a form limited to in-frame rearrangements. Some clones are lacking; in checked studies, under half of them reflect an unresolved V gene, and why the rest are absent is not known. The sample table shows around 19,000 clones, and roughly four fifths are seen once. 1.5% to 2% of the sample rests with the top ten. Study-wide findings and limitations: In plots comparing CSF and blood CD4+ T cell clonotypes from the same patient, HCRT-specific and TRIB2-specific autoreactive clonotypes were highlighted. Certain blood memory CD4+ repertoires from patients and controls had no sequences that matched autoreactive T cell clones. Autoreactive clonotypes were reported to be detected serially in the blood of the same patients and of different patients, but not in the blood of healthy controls. Patients and controls had similar numbers of sequenced blood memory CD4+ clonotypes, with averages of around 40,000 in patients and roughly 36,000 in controls.

For TCR Vbeta sequencing, memory CD4+ T cells were sorted ex vivo from the peripheral blood of both healthy controls and narcolepsy patients. The sequenced material came from memory (CD45RA-) CD4+ T cells from blood. The cell subset or site tag for this specimen amounts to: memory T cells sorted ex vivo from peripheral blood. The receptor was derived from a human donor in good health. The V and J segments used are TRBV7-2 and TRBJ1-4; the D segment cannot be called with confidence. The DNA is TGTGCCAGCAGCCGGGTGACTAATGAAAAACTGTTTTTT. This sequence encodes CASSRVTNEKLFF.